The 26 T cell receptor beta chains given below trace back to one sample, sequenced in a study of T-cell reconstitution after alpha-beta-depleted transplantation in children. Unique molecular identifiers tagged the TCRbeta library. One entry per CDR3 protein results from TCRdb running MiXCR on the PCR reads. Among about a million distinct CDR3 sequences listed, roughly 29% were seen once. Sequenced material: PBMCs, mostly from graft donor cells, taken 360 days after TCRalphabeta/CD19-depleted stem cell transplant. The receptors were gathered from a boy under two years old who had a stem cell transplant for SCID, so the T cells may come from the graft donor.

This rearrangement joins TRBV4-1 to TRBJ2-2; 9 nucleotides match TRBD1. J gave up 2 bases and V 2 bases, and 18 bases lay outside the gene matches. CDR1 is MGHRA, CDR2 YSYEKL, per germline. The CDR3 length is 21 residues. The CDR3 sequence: CASSQPRLYPGQGRNTGELFF. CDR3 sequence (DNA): TGCGCCAGCAGCCAACCCCGACTTTACCCGGGACAGGGAAGAAACACCGGGGAGCTGTTTTTT.

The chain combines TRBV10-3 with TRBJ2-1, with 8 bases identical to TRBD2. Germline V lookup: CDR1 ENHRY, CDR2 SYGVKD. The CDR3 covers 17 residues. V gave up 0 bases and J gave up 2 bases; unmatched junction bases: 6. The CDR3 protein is CAISESIAGGTYNEQFF. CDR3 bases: TGTGCCATCAGTGAGTCGATCGCGGGGGGTACCTACAATGAGCAGTTCTTC.

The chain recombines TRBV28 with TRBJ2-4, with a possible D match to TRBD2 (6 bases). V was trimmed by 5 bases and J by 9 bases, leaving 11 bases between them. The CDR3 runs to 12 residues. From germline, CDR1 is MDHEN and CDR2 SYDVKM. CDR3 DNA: TGTGCCAGCAGTCCCTTGGGGGGCATTCAGTACTTC. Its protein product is CASSPLGGIQYF.

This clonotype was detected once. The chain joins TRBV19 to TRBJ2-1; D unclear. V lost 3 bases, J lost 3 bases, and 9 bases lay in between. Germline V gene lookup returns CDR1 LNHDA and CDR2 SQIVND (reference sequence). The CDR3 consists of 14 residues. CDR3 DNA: TGTGCCAGTAGTATCTTCCCCAACTACAATGAGCAGTTCTTC. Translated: CASSIFPNYNEQFF.

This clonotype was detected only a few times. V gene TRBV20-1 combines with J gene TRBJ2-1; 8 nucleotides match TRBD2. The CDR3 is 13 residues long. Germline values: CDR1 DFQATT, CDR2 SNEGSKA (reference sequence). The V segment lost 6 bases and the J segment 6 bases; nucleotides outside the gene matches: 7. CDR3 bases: TGCAGTGCACGGGGGGGCCTGGTCAATGAGCAGTTCTTC. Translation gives CSARGGLVNEQFF.

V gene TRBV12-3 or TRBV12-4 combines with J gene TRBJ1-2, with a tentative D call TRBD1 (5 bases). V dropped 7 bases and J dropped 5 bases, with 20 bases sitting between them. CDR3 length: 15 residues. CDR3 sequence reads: CASTSPGRGSYGYTF. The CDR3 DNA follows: TGTGCCAGCACCTCCCCGGGGCGGGGATCTTATGGCTACACCTTC.

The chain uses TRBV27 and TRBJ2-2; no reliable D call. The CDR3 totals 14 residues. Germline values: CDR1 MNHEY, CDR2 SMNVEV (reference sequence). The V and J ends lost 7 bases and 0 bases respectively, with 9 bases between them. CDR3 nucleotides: TGTGCCAGCACCATGGCCTCGAACACCGGGGAGCTGTTTTTT. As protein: CASTMASNTGELFF.

The CDR3 DNA reads as TGCGCCAGCAGCCAAGGAGACAGGGTTGTTTTCGAGGAGACCCAGTACTTC. It codes for CASSQGDRVVFEETQYF. This chain joins TRBV4-1 and TRBJ2-5, with TRBD1 matching 7 bases. Trimming took 1 base from V and 5 from J; bases not matched to a gene: 13. Per germline, CDR1 MGHRA and CDR2 YSYEKL. The CDR3 extends over 17 amino acids.

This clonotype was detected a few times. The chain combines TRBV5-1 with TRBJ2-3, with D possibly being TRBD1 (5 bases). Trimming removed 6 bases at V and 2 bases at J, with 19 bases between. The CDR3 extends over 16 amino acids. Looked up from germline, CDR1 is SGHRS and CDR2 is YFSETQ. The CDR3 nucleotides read TGCGCCAGCACACGACAGCCAACTACCTCCACAGATACGCAGTATTTT. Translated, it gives CASTRQPTTSTDTQYF.

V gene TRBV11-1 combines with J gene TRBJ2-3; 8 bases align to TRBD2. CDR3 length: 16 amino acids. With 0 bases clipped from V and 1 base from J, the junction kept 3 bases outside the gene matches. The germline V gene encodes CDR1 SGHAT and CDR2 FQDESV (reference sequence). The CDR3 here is CASSLALTSGTDTQYF. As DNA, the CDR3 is TGTGCCAGCAGCTTAGCCCTGACTAGCGGCACAGATACGCAGTATTTT.

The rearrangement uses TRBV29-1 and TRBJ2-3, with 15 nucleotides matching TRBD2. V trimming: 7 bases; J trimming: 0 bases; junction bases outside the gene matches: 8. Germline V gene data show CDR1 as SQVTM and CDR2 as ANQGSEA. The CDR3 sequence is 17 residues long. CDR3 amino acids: CSAVPGTSGGSTDTQYF. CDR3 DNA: TGCAGCGCCGTCCCCGGGACTAGCGGGGGGAGCACAGATACGCAGTATTTT.

CDR3 loop: CSVRPGTGKNIQYF. DNA for the CDR3: TGCAGCGTCCGCCCGGGGACAGGGAAAAACATTCAGTACTTC. The chain uses TRBV29-1 and TRBJ2-4, with 9 bases fitting TRBD1. Germline CDR1 is SQVTM and CDR2 is ANQGSEA. The CDR3 is 14 residues long. The junction had 7 bases not matched to a gene; V was cut back by 6 bases and J by 4 bases.

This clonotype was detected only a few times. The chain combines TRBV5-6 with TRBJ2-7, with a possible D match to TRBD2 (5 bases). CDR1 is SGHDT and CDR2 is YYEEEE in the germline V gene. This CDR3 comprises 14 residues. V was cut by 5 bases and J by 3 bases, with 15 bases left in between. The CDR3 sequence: CASRDFTGGYEQYF. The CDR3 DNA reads TGTGCCAGCAGGGACTTTACCGGAGGCTACGAGCAGTACTTC. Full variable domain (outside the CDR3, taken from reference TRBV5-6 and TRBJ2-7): DAGVTQSPTHLIKTRGQQVTLRCSPKSGHDTVSWYQQALGQGPQFIFQYYEEEERQRGNFPDRFSGHQFPNYSSELNVNALLLGDSALYLCASRDFTGGYEQYFGPGTRLTVT.

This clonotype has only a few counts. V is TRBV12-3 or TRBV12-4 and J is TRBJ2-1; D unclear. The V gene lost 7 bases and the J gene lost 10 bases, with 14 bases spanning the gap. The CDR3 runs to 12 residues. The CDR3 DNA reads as TGTGCCAGCAACTTAAGGGTGGACGAGCAGTTCTTC. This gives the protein CASNLRVDEQFF.

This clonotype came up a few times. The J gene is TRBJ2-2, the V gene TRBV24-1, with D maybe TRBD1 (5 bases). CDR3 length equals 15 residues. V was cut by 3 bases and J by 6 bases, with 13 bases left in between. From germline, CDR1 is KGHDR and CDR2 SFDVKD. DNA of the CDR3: TGTGCCACCAGTGATGGGTCCTTAGGGGCCGGGGAGCTGTTTTTT. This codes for CATSDGSLGAGELFF.

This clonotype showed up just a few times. CDR3 in DNA: TGCGCCAGCGGTCCGGCCACGACACCAAATTCACCCCTCCACTTT. Translated: CASGPATTPNSPLHF. The chain recombines TRBV5-1 with TRBJ1-6; D not resolved. Between the trimmed V and J ends, which lost 7 bases and 7 bases, there was a span of 18 bases. CDR3 length equals 15 residues. Germline values: CDR1 SGHRS, CDR2 YFSETQ.

The CDR3 DNA sequence: TGTGCCAGCAGATCCTGGGGGAGAAGCAATCAGCCCCAGCATTTT. Translation: CASRSWGRSNQPQHF. The J gene is TRBJ1-5, the V gene TRBV27; D might be TRBD1 (5 bases). This CDR3 has 15 amino acids. Germline CDR1 and CDR2: MNHEY and SMNVEV (reference sequence). V was clipped by 6 bases and J by 1 base, with 13 bases between them.

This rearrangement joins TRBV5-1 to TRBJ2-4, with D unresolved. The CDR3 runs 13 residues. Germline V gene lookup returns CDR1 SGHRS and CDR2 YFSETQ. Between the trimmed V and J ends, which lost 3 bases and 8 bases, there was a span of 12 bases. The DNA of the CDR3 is TGCGCCAGCAGCTCCGGACGTGGGGACATTCAGTACTTC. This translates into CASSSGRGDIQYF.

The CDR3 loop is CASKPRRNPSTDTQYF. DNA of the CDR3: TGTGCCAGCAAACCTAGACGGAATCCTAGCACAGATACGCAGTATTTT. The chain employs TRBV6-2 or TRBV6-3 and TRBJ2-3; D is ambiguous. Per germline, CDR1 MNHEY and CDR2 SVGEGT. The CDR3 totals 16 residues. Trimming removed 7 bases from V and 0 bases from J, with 17 bases in between.

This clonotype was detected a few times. CDR3 DNA sequence: TGTGCCAGCAGCGTAGGGGTTGAAAGGAATCCTAACTATGGCTACACCTTC. It specifies CASSVGVERNPNYGYTF. This sequence joins TRBV9 and TRBJ1-2; no reliable D call. V was cut by 0 bases and J by 0 bases, with 15 bases left in between. In germline, CDR1 is SGDLS, CDR2 YYNGEE. The CDR3 covers 17 residues. Filled out from reference TRBV9 and TRBJ1-2, the complete variable domain reads DSGVTQTPKHLITATGQRVTLRCSPRSGDLSVYWYQQSLDQGLQFLIQYYNGEERAKGNILERFSAQQFPDLHSELNLSSLELGDSALYFCASSVGVERNPNYGYTFGSGTRLTVV.

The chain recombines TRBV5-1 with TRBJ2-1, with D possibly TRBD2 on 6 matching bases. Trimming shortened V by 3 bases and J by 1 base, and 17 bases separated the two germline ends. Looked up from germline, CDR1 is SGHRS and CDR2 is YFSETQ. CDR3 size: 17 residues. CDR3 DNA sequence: TGCGCCAGCAGCTCCCCTAGGGCGGGGACGTCCTACAATGAGCAGTTCTTC. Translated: CASSSPRAGTSYNEQFF.

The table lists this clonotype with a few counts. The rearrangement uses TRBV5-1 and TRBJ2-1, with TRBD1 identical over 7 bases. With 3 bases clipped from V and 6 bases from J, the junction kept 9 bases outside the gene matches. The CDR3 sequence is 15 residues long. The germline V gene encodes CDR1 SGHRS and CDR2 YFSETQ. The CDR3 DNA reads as TGCGCCAGCAGCTACCAAACGACAGGGTCCAATGAGCAGTTCTTC. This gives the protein CASSYQTTGSNEQFF.

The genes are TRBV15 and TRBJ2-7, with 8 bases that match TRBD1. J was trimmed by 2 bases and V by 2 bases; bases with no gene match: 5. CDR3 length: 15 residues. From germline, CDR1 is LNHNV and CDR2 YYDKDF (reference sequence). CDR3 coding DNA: TGTGCCACCAGCAGAAATATGGACAGGGCCTACGAGCAGTACTTC. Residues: CATSRNMDRAYEQYF.

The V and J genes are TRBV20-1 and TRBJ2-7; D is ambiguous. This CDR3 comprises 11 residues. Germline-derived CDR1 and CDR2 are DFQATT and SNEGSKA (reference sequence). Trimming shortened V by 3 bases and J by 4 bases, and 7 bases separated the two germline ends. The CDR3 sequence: CSASMGYEQYF. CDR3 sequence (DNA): TGCAGTGCTAGTATGGGATACGAGCAGTACTTC.

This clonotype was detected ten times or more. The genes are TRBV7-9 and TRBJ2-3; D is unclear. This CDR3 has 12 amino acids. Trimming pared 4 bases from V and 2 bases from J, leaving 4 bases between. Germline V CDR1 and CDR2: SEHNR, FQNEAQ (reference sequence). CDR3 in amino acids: CASSYTTDTQYF. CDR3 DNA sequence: TGTGCCAGCAGCTACACCACAGATACGCAGTATTTT.

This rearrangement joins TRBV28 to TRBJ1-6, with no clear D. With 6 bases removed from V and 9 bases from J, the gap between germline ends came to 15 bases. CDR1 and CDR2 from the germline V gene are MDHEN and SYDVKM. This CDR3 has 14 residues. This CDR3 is CASRPGPRSSPLHF. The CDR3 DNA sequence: TGTGCCAGCAGACCCGGGCCTAGGTCTTCACCCCTCCACTTT.